Presented here are 19 T cell receptor beta chains from one specimen sequenced in a study of blood T cell repertoires in COVID-19 (dated by TCRdb to 2020 to 2021). Library construction relied on the immunoSEQ multiplex PCR assay. The table comes from immuneACCESS by way of TCRdb, which keeps in-frame sequences with V and J called. Part of the clones is missing from these tables; in studies checked, under half for an unresolved V gene and the rest for unknown reasons. This sample holds over 250,000 clones; over 80% were observed only once. The ten most abundant clones make up 10% of the sample. Sequenced input: peripheral blood. These receptors originate from a woman between 70 and 85 years old with COVID-19, enrolled during active disease.

CDR3: CASSREEGYEQYF. CDR3 nucleotides: TGTGCCAGCTCAAGGGAGGAGGGTTACGAGCAGTACTTC. The J gene is TRBJ2-7, the V gene TRBV18, with TRBD2 as a possible D gene (6 bases). Trimming stripped 5 bases from V and 4 bases from J, with 12 bases between. The CDR3 is made up of 13 amino acids. The germline CDR1 and CDR2 sequences are KGHSH and LQKENI.

The genes are TRBV18 and TRBJ1-2; TRBD1 aligns across 7 bases. Germline-derived CDR1 and CDR2 are KGHSH and LQKENI. V lost 1 base to trimming and J lost 9 bases; unmatched junction nucleotides: 11. This CDR3 has 15 amino acids. The CDR3 sequence is CASSPLGTDFSSYTF. CDR3 sequence (DNA): TGTGCCAGCTCACCACTAGGGACAGATTTTTCAAGCTACACCTTC.

The chain carries TRBV10-3 and TRBJ2-2; TRBD1 is a possible D gene (6 bases). Trimming cost V 9 bases and J 1 base, with 6 bases left between them. Germline V gene lookup returns CDR1 ENHRY and CDR2 SYGVKD. This CDR3 has 12 residues. This CDR3 is CAMGQNTGELFF. CDR3 sequence (DNA): TGTGCCATGGGACAGAACACCGGGGAGCTGTTTTTT.

The rearrangement joins TRBV7-2 to TRBJ2-1; tentatively, D is TRBD2 (6 bases). The V gene lost 3 bases and the J gene lost 6 bases, with 12 bases spanning the gap. The germline gives CDR1 SGHTA, CDR2 FQGNSA. The CDR3 is 14 amino acids. For the CDR3, the DNA is TGTGCCAGCAGCTTCACTAGCCCTTCCAATGAGCAGTTCTTC. It encodes CASSFTSPSNEQFF.

This chain connects TRBV30 to TRBJ1-5; TRBD1 matches 11 bases. The V gene's germline CDR1 is GTSNPN and CDR2 SVGIG (reference sequence). Trimming removed 3 bases from V and 1 base from J; junction bases left unmatched: 2. The CDR3 loop spans 15 amino acids. The CDR3 loop is CAWRDRGPSNQPQHF. CDR3 bases: TGTGCCTGGAGGGACAGGGGGCCGAGCAATCAGCCCCAGCATTTT.

V usage is TRBV2 and J usage is TRBJ1-2; no reliable D call. The CDR3 is made up of 12 amino acids. V was shortened by 5 bases and J by 4 bases, with 8 bases between the two germline ends. Germline CDR1 reads SNHLY; CDR2 reads FYNNEI. The CDR3 coding sequence is TGTGCCAGCAGTCGGGGAGGCTATGGCTACACCTTC. Translating gives CASSRGGYGYTF. Variable domain in full (rest from reference TRBV2 and TRBJ1-2): EPEVTQTPSHQVTQMGQEVILRCVPISNHLYFYWYRQILGQKVEFLVSFYNNEISEKSEIFDDQFSVERPDGSNFTLKIRSTKLEDSAMYFCASSRGGYGYTFGSGTRLTVV.

V usage is TRBV2 and J usage is TRBJ2-7; 7 nucleotides agree with TRBD2. The junction had 10 bases not matched to a gene; V was cut back by 4 bases and J by 4 bases. The CDR3 length is 15 residues. Germline-derived CDR1 and CDR2 are SNHLY and FYNNEI. The CDR3 nucleotides read TGTGCCAGCAGTGTTAGAGGGAGGGCCGAATACGAGCAGTACTTC. Protein: CASSVRGRAEYEQYF.

This chain links TRBV3-1 (or the pseudogene TRBV3-2) with TRBJ1-2; TRBD1 might be the D (5 bases). The CDR3 consists of 14 residues. Per the germline V gene, CDR1 is LGHDT and CDR2 is YNNKEL (reference sequence). Trimming shortened V by 1 base and J by 5 bases, and 11 bases separated the two germline ends. The DNA of the CDR3 is TGTGCCAGCAGCCAAGGCCAGGGATGGTATGGCTACACCTTC. Translation: CASSQGQGWYGYTF.

This clone occurred once. The chain has TRBV7-6 and TRBJ2-1, with unresolved D. Germline loops: CDR1 SGHVS, CDR2 FNYEAQ. V lost 5 bases to trimming and J lost 8 bases, with 10 bases between them. CDR3 size: 12 residues. Here the CDR3 reads CASSPTQDEQFF. The DNA for the CDR3 is TGTGCCAGCAGCCCCACCCAGGATGAGCAGTTCTTC.

The CDR3 nucleotides read TGTGCCAGCAGCCTAATGACTCCCAGTTCTTACAATGAGCAGTTCTTC. This gives the protein CASSLMTPSSYNEQFF. The chain carries TRBV21-1 and TRBJ2-1; TRBD2, the table's D call, was not compared with the DNA. TRBV21-1 is listed as a pseudogene. The CDR3 sequence is 16 residues long.

The chain couples TRBV6-1 to TRBJ2-5; D possibly corresponds to TRBD2 (6 bases). Germline-derived CDR1 and CDR2 are MNHNS and SASEGT. This CDR3 comprises 13 residues. V gave up 1 base and J gave up 7 bases, with 10 bases separating them. CDR3 in amino acids: CASSEVGGRTQYF. The CDR3 region has the DNA TGTGCCAGCAGTGAAGTCGGGGGTCGGACCCAGTACTTC.

This clone was found once. The rearrangement uses TRBV28 and TRBJ2-6, with TRBD1 as a possible D gene (6 bases). Trimming cost V 3 bases and J 4 bases, with 22 bases left between them. The V gene's germline CDR1 is MDHEN and CDR2 SYDVKM. This CDR3 contains 19 residues. DNA of the CDR3: TGTGCCAGCAGTTTTTCATTCGGACAGTTACTAGGCGGGGCCAACGTCCTGACTTTC. Amino acids: CASSFSFGQLLGGANVLTF.

The chain links TRBV10-3 to TRBJ2-1, with 9 bases fitting TRBD1. This CDR3 comprises 13 residues. Unmatched junction bases numbered 3, after V lost 5 bases and J lost 7 bases. From germline, CDR1 is ENHRY and CDR2 SYGVKD. This chain's CDR3 is CAISPTGGNEQFF. As DNA, the CDR3 is TGTGCCATCAGTCCGACAGGGGGGAATGAGCAGTTCTTC.

This clone has only a few counts. This sequence joins TRBV2 and TRBJ2-7; 10 positions agree with TRBD1. V was clipped by 6 bases and J by 6 bases; unmatched bases: 8. Looked up from germline, CDR1 is SNHLY and CDR2 is FYNNEI. This CDR3 region has 14 residues. CDR3: CASRTGQGYGEQYF. As DNA, the CDR3 is TGTGCCAGCAGGACGGGACAGGGGTATGGCGAGCAGTACTTC.

This chain links TRBV7-9 with TRBJ2-7; 10 bases map to TRBD2. Germline V CDR1 and CDR2: SEHNR, FQNEAQ (reference sequence). The junction had 6 bases not matched to a gene; V was cut back by 5 bases and J by 2 bases. CDR3 length: 15 amino acids. The CDR3 region has the DNA TGTGCCAGCAGCCCGAAAGCGGGAGGGACCTACGAGCAGTACTTC. This gives the protein CASSPKAGGTYEQYF. The full variable domain, its missing parts supplied by reference TRBV7-9 and TRBJ2-7, is DTGVSQNPRHKITKRGQNVTFRCDPISEHNRLYWYRQTLGQGPEFLTYFQNEAQLEKSRLLSDRFSAERPKGSFSTLEIQRTEQGDSAMYLCASSPKAGGTYEQYFGPGTRLTVT.

The V and J genes are TRBV28 and TRBJ2-7, with D perhaps TRBD1 (5 bases). V was clipped by 7 bases and J by 3 bases, with 16 bases between them. Germline CDR1 reads MDHEN; CDR2 reads SYDVKM. This CDR3 spans 14 amino acids. CDR3 sequence reads: CASTPPGRDYEQYF. The CDR3, as DNA: TGTGCCAGCACTCCCCCAGGCAGGGACTACGAGCAGTACTTC.

This clone was seen ten or more times. CDR3 coding DNA: TGTGCCAGTAGTCCACGAACAGGGGTAAGAACTGAAGCTTTCTTT. It codes for CASSPRTGVRTEAFF. The rearrangement joins TRBV19 to TRBJ1-1, with 7 bases lining up with TRBD1. V dropped 5 bases and J dropped 5; count of bases not matched to a gene: 11. This CDR3 is 15 amino acids long. Looked up from germline, CDR1 is LNHDA and CDR2 is SQIVND (reference sequence).

The rearrangement links TRBV6-5 to TRBJ1-6; 7 nucleotides match TRBD1. V was clipped by 5 bases and J by 10 bases; unmatched bases: 11. Germline V CDR1 and CDR2: MNHEY, SVGAGI. CDR3 size: 15 residues. This CDR3 is CASSPEQGRVSPLHF. The CDR3 bases are TGTGCCAGCAGTCCCGAACAGGGGCGAGTGTCACCCCTCCACTTT.

The chain has TRBV27 and TRBJ1-2; 10 bases map to TRBD1. The junction had 6 bases not matched to a gene; V was cut back by 6 bases and J by 8 bases. The CDR3 runs to 13 residues. Germline CDR1 reads MNHEY; CDR2 reads SMNVEV (reference sequence). CDR3: CASRGQGRGGYTF. The CDR3 DNA reads as TGTGCCAGCAGGGGACAGGGGAGAGGCGGCTACACCTTC.